A selection of T cell receptor beta chains follows, all from one sample in a study of shared clonotypes between healthy human individuals. Assay used: immunoSEQ multiplex PCR; TCRdb lists only in-frame clones, some missing. The table has approximately 2,000,000 clones, under 95% seen once. The specimen was naive CD4+ T cells from PBMCs. These receptors all stem from a man between 18 and 29 years old in good health. Some clones in this sample may be carry-over from other donors' samples. Each CDR3 is given with its conserved first and last residue. A D gene is named only where the DNA matches it firmly. The size entry is marked missing in some rows and otherwise reads once, few, many or a size class.

>TRBJ2-1|NA|TRBV19|NA
CASSIFQSSYNEQFF
TGTGCCAGTAGTATTTTTCAGAGCTCCTACAATGAGCAGTTCTTC
>TRBJ1-1|NA|TRBV6-5|NA
CASSRDTRNTEAFF
TGTGCCAGCAGTCGCGACACGAGGAACACTGAAGCTTTCTTT
>TRBJ1-1|NA|TRBV6-5|NA
CASSLGGEDAEAFF
TGTGCCAGCAGTTTGGGGGGTGAGGATGCTGAAGCTTTCTTT
>TRBJ1-1|TRBD1|TRBV30|NA
CAWSAGTGVGTGEAFF
TGTGCCTGGAGTGCCGGGACAGGGGTAGGTACAGGTGAAGCTTTCTTT
>TRBJ2-7|TRBD1|TRBV5-4|NA
CASSMDRGSYEQYF
TGTGCCAGCAGCATGGACAGGGGGTCCTACGAGCAGTACTTC
>TRBJ2-1|TRBD2|TRBV19|NA
CASTSRREAYNEQFF
TGTGCCAGTACTTCCCGGCGGGAGGCCTACAATGAGCAGTTCTTC
>TRBJ2-7|NA|TRBV28|NA
CASFRGSYEQYF
TGTGCCAGCTTCAGGGGTTCCTACGAGCAGTACTTC
>TRBJ2-7|NA|TRBV7-3|NA
CASSLRAGGYEQYF
TGTGCCAGCAGCTTAAGAGCAGGCGGCTACGAGCAGTACTTC
>TRBJ2-3|NA|TRBV5-1|NA
CASSQGWVFPDTQYF
TGCGCCAGCAGCCAAGGGTGGGTTTTTCCAGATACGCAGTATTTT
>TRBJ2-4|NA|TRBV9|NA
CASSVGAGWKNIQYF
TGTGCCAGCAGCGTAGGGGCGGGATGGAAAAACATTCAGTACTTC
>TRBJ2-7|NA|TRBV9|NA
CASSVGGPVGEQYF
TGTGCCAGCAGCGTAGGTGGACCGGTTGGCGAGCAGTACTTC
>TRBJ2-3|TRBD2|TRBV5-1|NA
CASSSRQLAVSTDTQYF
TGCGCCAGCAGCTCAAGACAACTAGCGGTTAGCACAGATACGCAGTATTTT
>TRBJ2-7|NA|TRBV11-2|once
CASSLGKSALLYEQYF
TGTGCCAGCAGCTTAGGAAAGTCGGCCTTACTTTACGAGCAGTACTTC
>TRBJ2-1|NA|TRBV6-6|NA
CASNQAASYNEQFF
TGTGCCAGCAACCAAGCGGCATCCTACAATGAGCAGTTCTTC
>TRBJ1-2|TRBD1|TRBV28|NA
CASSSPGQGAQAYGYTF
TGTGCCAGCAGTTCGCCGGGACAGGGGGCGCAGGCCTATGGCTACACCTTC
>TRBJ2-7|NA|TRBV28|NA
CASIQNNEQYF
TGTGCCAGCATACAGAACAACGAGCAGTACTTC
>TRBJ2-2|NA|TRBV5-1|NA
CASSLVGNTNTGELFF
TGCGCCAGCAGCTTGGTAGGTAATACGAACACCGGGGAGCTGTTTTTT
>TRBJ2-4|NA|TRBV10-1|NA
CASTDGRGAKNIQYF
TGCGCCAGCACCGATGGGAGGGGGGCCAAAAACATTCAGTACTTC
>TRBJ2-1|TRBD2|TRBV7-3|NA
CASSLTSGGPNEQFF
TGTGCCAGCAGCTTAACTAGCGGGGGGCCCAATGAGCAGTTCTTC
>TRBJ1-1|NA|TRBV2|NA
CASSEAATEAFF
TGTGCCAGCAGTGAAGCGGCTACTGAAGCTTTCTTT
>TRBJ1-3|TRBD1|TRBV4-3|NA
CASSQDWTGVSGNTIYF
TGCGCCAGCAGCCAAGATTGGACAGGGGTGTCCGGAAACACCATATATTTT
>TRBJ2-7|NA|TRBV5-8|NA
CASSFLRSVQYF
TGTGCCAGCAGCTTCCTGAGGTCAGTGCAGTACTTC
>TRBJ1-2|NA|TRBV2|NA
CASSEAVGNPTF
TGTGCCAGCAGTGAAGCAGTTGGGAACCCCACCTTC
>TRBJ2-1|NA|TRBV5-1|NA
CASSAGSLGGEQFF
TGCGCCAGCAGTGCGGGTAGTCTCGGCGGTGAGCAGTTCTTC
>TRBJ2-7|NA|TRBV11-2|NA
CASSLVPTVLPTYEQYF
TGTGCCAGCAGCTTAGTCCCAACGGTCCTCCCTACCTACGAGCAGTACTTC
>TRBJ2-7|NA|TRBV7-9|NA
CASSLRDNSYEQYF
TGTGCCAGCAGCTTACGGGACAACTCCTACGAGCAGTACTTC
>TRBJ1-1|NA|TRBV10-3|few
CAISEDLGNTEAFF
TGTGCCATCAGTGAGGATCTCGGGAACACTGAAGCTTTCTTT
>TRBJ1-5|NA|TRBV12-2|once
CASRLVGSGGCQPQHF
TGTGCAAGTCGCTTAGTCGGGTCGGGGGGCTGTCAGCCCCAGCATTTT
>TRBJ2-5|TRBD1|TRBV5-1|NA
CASSGGTGKGETQYF
TGCGCCAGCAGCGGAGGGACAGGGAAAGGGGAGACCCAGTACTTC
>TRBJ1-1|NA|TRBV5-4|NA
CASSLGRGDPATEAFF
TGTGCCAGCAGCTTGGGGAGGGGGGACCCGGCCACTGAAGCTTTCTTT
>TRBJ1-5|NA|TRBV9|NA
CASSRAPHQPQHF
TGTGCCAGCAGCCGGGCCCCCCATCAGCCCCAGCATTTT
>TRBJ2-5|TRBD1|TRBV15|NA
CATSRAGTEETQYF
TGTGCCACCAGCAGGGCCGGGACAGAAGAGACCCAGTACTTC
>TRBJ2-7|TRBD1|TRBV6-1|NA
CASIPGQGYEQYF
TGTGCCAGCATACCGGGACAGGGCTACGAGCAGTACTTC
>TRBJ2-7|TRBD1|TRBV5-4|NA
CASSRETGDSYEQYF
TGTGCCAGCAGTCGCGAGACAGGGGACTCCTACGAGCAGTACTTC
>TRBJ2-6|NA|TRBV15|NA
CATSRAGAGANVLTF
TGTGCCACCAGCAGAGCGGGAGCTGGGGCCAACGTCCTGACTTTC
>TRBJ2-7|TRBD2|TRBV5-1|NA
CASSFAGGDYEQYF
TGCGCCAGCAGCTTCGCGGGGGGCGACTACGAGCAGTACTTC
>TRBJ2-2|NA|TRBV27|NA
CASSFRGGGVNTGELFF
TGTGCCAGCAGTTTCAGAGGCGGGGGCGTAAACACCGGGGAGCTGTTTTTT